This entry lists 3 T cell receptor beta chains sequenced from one sample in a study of blood T cell repertoires in COVID-19. The assay was immunoSEQ multiplex PCR, and TCRdb's table has in-frame clones only and misses some. The sample includes under 150,000 clones, 80% to 90% of them seen just once. Material: PBMCs or T cells enriched from blood (not recorded which). The source of these receptors is a woman in her forties or fifties who had recovered from COVID-19.

The chain combines TRBV10-3 with TRBJ1-1, with 12 bases fitting TRBD1. Germline lookup yields CDR1 ENHRY and CDR2 SYGVKD. Trimming cost V 3 bases and J 1 base; bases outside gene matches: 6. The CDR3 is 17 amino acids. CDR3 residues: CAISELGQGARNTEAFF. The CDR3 nucleotides read TGTGCCATCAGTGAATTGGGACAGGGGGCTAGGAACACTGAAGCTTTCTTT.

The chain has TRBV7-9 and TRBJ1-1; no firm D call. Germline CDR1 reads SEHNR; CDR2 reads FQNEAQ (reference sequence). The CDR3 loop spans 15 amino acids. The V end was cut by 2 bases, the J end by 4 bases, with 14 bases between. Here the CDR3 DNA reads TGTGCCAGCAGCTTAACTGTAGCGCGGGGCACTGAAGCTTTCTTT. It codes for CASSLTVARGTEAFF. The full variable domain, completed using reference TRBV7-9 and TRBJ1-1, is DTGVSQNPRHKITKRGQNVTFRCDPISEHNRLYWYRQTLGQGPEFLTYFQNEAQLEKSRLLSDRFSAERPKGSFSTLEIQRTEQGDSAMYLCASSLTVARGTEAFFGQGTRLTVV.

The gene calls are TRBV19 and TRBJ2-1, with D possibly matching TRBD1 (5 bases). V was pared by 5 bases and J by 2 bases, with 13 bases between. The CDR3 is 15 amino acids. Germline V gene data show CDR1 as LNHDA and CDR2 as SQIVND (reference sequence). The CDR3 nucleotides are TGTGCCAGTAGTTTGGAGACAGTAACCTACAATGAGCAGTTCTTC. Translating it yields CASSLETVTYNEQFF.